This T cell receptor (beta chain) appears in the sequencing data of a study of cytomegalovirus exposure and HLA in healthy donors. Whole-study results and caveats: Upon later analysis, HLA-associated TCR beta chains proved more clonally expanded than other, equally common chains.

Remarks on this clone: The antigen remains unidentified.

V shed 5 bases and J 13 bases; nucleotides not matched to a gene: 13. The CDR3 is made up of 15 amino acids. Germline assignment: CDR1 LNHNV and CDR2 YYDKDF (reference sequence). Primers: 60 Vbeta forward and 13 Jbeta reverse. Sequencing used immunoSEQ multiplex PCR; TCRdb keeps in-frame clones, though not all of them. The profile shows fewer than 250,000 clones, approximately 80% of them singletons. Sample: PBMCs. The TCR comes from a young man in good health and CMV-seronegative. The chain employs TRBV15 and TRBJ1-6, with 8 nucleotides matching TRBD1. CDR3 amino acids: CATSPATDRDLPLHF. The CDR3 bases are TGTGCCACCAGCCCTGCGACGGACAGGGACCTCCCCCTCCACTTT.